Described below is a single TCR beta chain sequence and its context. The sample originates from a study of blood T cell repertoires in COVID-19. CDR1 and CDR2 from the germline V gene are SGHTA and FQGNSA. Losses at the gene ends were 4 bases for V and 0 bases for J; bases not matched to a gene: 1. CDR3 size: 14 residues. Participants were placed into cohorts based on the clinical history they reported. In the study's own analysis: Reference gene primers were amplified, and this amplification served to estimate nucleated cell counts. TCRdb keeps only in-frame clones here, not all; method: immunoSEQ multiplex PCR. From that table come the V and J calls and clone size; the DNA was used to work out D and trimming. In the table there are some 400,000 clones, roughly 90% of which are singletons.

The TCR comes from a woman in her thirties or forties who had been exposed to COVID-19. The sequencing input was PBMCs or T cells enriched from blood (not recorded which). J is TRBJ1-1 and V is TRBV7-2; 8 bases line up with TRBD1. Written as DNA, the CDR3 is TGTGCCAGCAGCTCCAGGGGGCTGAACACTGAAGCTTTCTTT. Its protein product is CASSSRGLNTEAFF.